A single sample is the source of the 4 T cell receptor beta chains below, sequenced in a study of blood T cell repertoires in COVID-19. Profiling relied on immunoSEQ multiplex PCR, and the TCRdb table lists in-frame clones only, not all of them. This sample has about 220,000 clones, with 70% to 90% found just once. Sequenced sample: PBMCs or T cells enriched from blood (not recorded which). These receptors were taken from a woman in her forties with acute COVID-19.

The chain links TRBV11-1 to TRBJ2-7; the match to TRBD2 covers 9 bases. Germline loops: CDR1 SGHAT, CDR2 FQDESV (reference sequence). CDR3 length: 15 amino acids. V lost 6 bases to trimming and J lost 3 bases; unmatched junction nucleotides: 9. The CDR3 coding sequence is TGTGCCAGCAGTTCAAGCGGGGGGCGCTTCTACGAGCAGTACTTC. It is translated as CASSSSGGRFYEQYF.

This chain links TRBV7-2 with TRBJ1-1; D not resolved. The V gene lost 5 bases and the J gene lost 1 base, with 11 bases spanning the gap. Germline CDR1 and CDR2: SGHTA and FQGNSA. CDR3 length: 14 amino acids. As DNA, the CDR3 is TGTGCCAGCAGCGTAAGATTCGGGAACACTGAAGCTTTCTTT. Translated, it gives CASSVRFGNTEAFF.

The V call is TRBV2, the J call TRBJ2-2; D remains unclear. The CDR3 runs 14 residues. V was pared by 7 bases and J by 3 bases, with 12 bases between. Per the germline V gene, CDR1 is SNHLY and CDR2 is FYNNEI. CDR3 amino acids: CASKVERDTGELFF. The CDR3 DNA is TGTGCCAGCAAGGTCGAGCGAGACACCGGGGAGCTGTTTTTT.

Here the CDR3 DNA reads TGCGCCAGCAGCTGGGACAGTGTTAGGGCCTATGGCTACACCTTC. This sequence encodes CASSWDSVRAYGYTF. The chain recombines TRBV5-1 with TRBJ1-2; 7 nucleotides match TRBD1. Germline assignment: CDR1 SGHRS and CDR2 YFSETQ. This CDR3 spans 15 amino acids. The junction had 9 bases not matched to a gene; V was cut back by 3 bases and J by 4 bases. The complete variable domain, with remaining parts taken from reference TRBV5-1 and TRBJ1-2, reads KAGVTQTPRYLIKTRGQQVTLSCSPISGHRSVSWYQQTPGQGLQFLFEYFSETQRNKGNFPGRFSGRQFSNSRSEMNVSTLELGDSALYLCASSWDSVRAYGYTFGSGTRLTVV.